A selection of T cell receptor beta chains follows, all from one sample in a study of OX40 agonist ivuxolimab in advanced cancers. Only in-frame clones appear in the TCRdb table, and some are missing; sequencing was by immunoSEQ multiplex PCR. The sample has tens of thousands of clones; about 82% are singletons. The input for sequencing was CD4+ or CD8+ T cells sorted from blood, taken in a trial of the OX40 agonist ivuxolimab. These receptors were taken from an adult with an advanced solid tumor such as melanoma, head and neck, liver or kidney cancer. Both conserved end residues are part of each CDR3. The D gene is left open where the match is weak. The size entry is marked missing in some rows and otherwise reads once, few, many or a size class.

j_call: TRBJ2-2; d_call: NA; v_call: TRBV5-1; clone_size: NA; cdr3_nt: TGCGCCAGCAGCTTGTTCATTCAAACCGGGGAGCTGTTTTTT; cdr3_aa: CASSLFIQTGELFF
j_call: TRBJ2-2; d_call: TRBD2; v_call: TRBV14; clone_size: NA; cdr3_nt: TGTGCCAGCACCAAACGACAGGCGGGGGGCACCGGGGAGCTGTTTTTT; cdr3_aa: CASTKRQAGGTGELFF
j_call: TRBJ2-2; d_call: NA; v_call: TRBV27; clone_size: NA; cdr3_nt: TGTGCCAGCAGTTTATGGACCGGGGAGCTGTTTTTT; cdr3_aa: CASSLWTGELFF
j_call: TRBJ1-2; d_call: NA; v_call: TRBV13; clone_size: NA; cdr3_nt: TGTGCCAGTGATTCAGCCCCTTATTCCGGCCAGGCCTATGGCTACACCTTC; cdr3_aa: CASDSAPYSGQAYGYTF
j_call: TRBJ1-1; d_call: NA; v_call: TRBV28; clone_size: NA; cdr3_nt: TGTGCCAGCAGCCTTGGCGCAGCGGGTGGGAACACTGAAGCTTTCTTT; cdr3_aa: CASSLGAAGGNTEAFF
j_call: TRBJ2-7; d_call: NA; v_call: TRBV28; clone_size: NA; cdr3_nt: TGTGCCAGCAGCAGCGTTGGTTACGAGCAGTACTTC; cdr3_aa: CASSSVGYEQYF
j_call: TRBJ1-2; d_call: NA; v_call: TRBV6-1; clone_size: NA; cdr3_nt: TGTGCCAGCAACCGACCGGGCCGCCGTGGCGGCTACACCTTC; cdr3_aa: CASNRPGRRGGYTF
j_call: TRBJ1-2; d_call: TRBD1; v_call: TRBV5-8; clone_size: NA; cdr3_nt: TGTGCCAGCAGCCGAAAGGGACAGCGGATTAACTATGGCTACACCTTC; cdr3_aa: CASSRKGQRINYGYTF
j_call: TRBJ1-1; d_call: NA; v_call: TRBV18; clone_size: NA; cdr3_nt: TGTGCCAGCTCACGTATTCAGGGAAGGAACACTGAAGCTTTCTTT; cdr3_aa: CASSRIQGRNTEAFF
j_call: TRBJ2-5; d_call: TRBD2; v_call: TRBV27; clone_size: NA; cdr3_nt: TGTGCCACCAGTTTTTTTGGGCGGGGGGTCCGGGAGACCCAGTACTTC; cdr3_aa: CATSFFGRGVRETQYF
j_call: TRBJ1-2; d_call: TRBD1; v_call: TRBV6-5; clone_size: NA; cdr3_nt: TGTGCCAGCAGGCAGACAGGGAAACAGAATGGCTACACCTTC; cdr3_aa: CASRQTGKQNGYTF
j_call: TRBJ1-1; d_call: NA; v_call: TRBV28; clone_size: once; cdr3_nt: TGTGCCAGCAGTTTACCGAACACTGAAGCTTTCTTT; cdr3_aa: CASSLPNTEAFF
j_call: TRBJ2-2; d_call: TRBD2; v_call: TRBV7-2; clone_size: once; cdr3_nt: TGTGCCAGCAGCTTAGACCGGACTAGCGGGAGGAGGGGGGAGCTGTTTTTT; cdr3_aa: CASSLDRTSGRRGELFF
j_call: TRBJ2-1; d_call: TRBD2; v_call: TRBV7-2; clone_size: NA; cdr3_nt: TGTGCCAGCAGCTTATTGAGGACTAGCGGAGTCAATGAGCAGTTCTTC; cdr3_aa: CASSLLRTSGVNEQFF
j_call: TRBJ1-5; d_call: NA; v_call: TRBV28; clone_size: few; cdr3_nt: TGTGCCAGCAGCCGTCGGGGAGGTAGTCAGCCCCAGCATTTT; cdr3_aa: CASSRRGGSQPQHF
j_call: TRBJ1-1; d_call: TRBD1; v_call: TRBV19; clone_size: NA; cdr3_nt: TGTGCCAGTAGTATCGGGACAGGGGGTAAAACTGAAGCTTTCTTT; cdr3_aa: CASSIGTGGKTEAFF
j_call: TRBJ2-1; d_call: NA; v_call: TRBV2; clone_size: NA; cdr3_nt: TGTGCCAGCAGTGAAGCGCGGGTTAACAATGAGCAGTTCTTC; cdr3_aa: CASSEARVNNEQFF
j_call: TRBJ2-1; d_call: TRBD2; v_call: TRBV27; clone_size: NA; cdr3_nt: TGTGCCACCCTCGGGGGGTACAATGAGCAGTTCTTC; cdr3_aa: CATLGGYNEQFF
j_call: TRBJ2-1; d_call: NA; v_call: TRBV27; clone_size: NA; cdr3_nt: TGTGCCAGCGGGGTAGCAAGATACAATGAGCAGTTCTTC; cdr3_aa: CASGVARYNEQFF
j_call: TRBJ1-1; d_call: NA; v_call: TRBV5-1; clone_size: NA; cdr3_nt: TGCGCCAGCAGCTTGGGGCTAAAGAACACTGAAGCTTTCTTT; cdr3_aa: CASSLGLKNTEAFF
j_call: TRBJ1-1; d_call: NA; v_call: TRBV2; clone_size: few; cdr3_nt: TGTGCCAGCAGAGGATCATTCATGAACACTGAAGCTTTCTTT; cdr3_aa: CASRGSFMNTEAFF
j_call: TRBJ2-3; d_call: NA; v_call: TRBV5-1; clone_size: NA; cdr3_nt: TGCGCCAGCAGCTACCAGGGCACAGATACGCAGTATTTT; cdr3_aa: CASSYQGTDTQYF
j_call: TRBJ2-1; d_call: TRBD2; v_call: TRBV6-5; clone_size: NA; cdr3_nt: TGTGCCAGCAGTTACCGGGGACTAGCGGCGGGTGAGCAGTTCTTC; cdr3_aa: CASSYRGLAAGEQFF
j_call: TRBJ2-3; d_call: NA; v_call: TRBV7-8; clone_size: few; cdr3_nt: TGTGCCAGCAGCACATCTTGGGAATTAGATACGCAGTATTTT; cdr3_aa: CASSTSWELDTQYF
j_call: TRBJ1-5; d_call: NA; v_call: TRBV7-3; clone_size: NA; cdr3_nt: TGTGCCAGCAGCTCTAGACAGTTTCAGCCCCAGCATTTT; cdr3_aa: CASSSRQFQPQHF
j_call: TRBJ2-7; d_call: NA; v_call: TRBV11-3; clone_size: NA; cdr3_nt: TGTGCCAGCAGCTACGACAGGAGCTCCTACGAGCAGTACTTC; cdr3_aa: CASSYDRSSYEQYF
j_call: TRBJ2-1; d_call: NA; v_call: TRBV2; clone_size: few; cdr3_nt: TGTGCCAGCAGGAGGACCGAGCAGTTCTTC; cdr3_aa: CASRRTEQFF
j_call: TRBJ2-1; d_call: NA; v_call: TRBV12-5; clone_size: NA; cdr3_nt: TGTGCTAGTGGTTACGCAGGCAATGCCTACAATGAGCAGTTCTTC; cdr3_aa: CASGYAGNAYNEQFF
j_call: TRBJ1-2; d_call: NA; v_call: TRBV30; clone_size: NA; cdr3_nt: TGTGCCTGGAGTGAGGACACAAACTATGGCTACACCTTC; cdr3_aa: CAWSEDTNYGYTF
j_call: TRBJ1-2; d_call: NA; v_call: TRBV28; clone_size: NA; cdr3_nt: TGTGCCAGCACAATCATAGGGGTTGGCTACACCTTC; cdr3_aa: CASTIIGVGYTF
j_call: TRBJ1-2; d_call: NA; v_call: TRBV7-9; clone_size: NA; cdr3_nt: TGTGCCAGCAGCTTAGGGAGTGGCTATGGCTACACCTTC; cdr3_aa: CASSLGSGYGYTF
j_call: TRBJ2-7; d_call: NA; v_call: TRBV18; clone_size: NA; cdr3_nt: TGTGCCAGCTCCCCAGGGGCTTTCGGCGAGCAGTACTTC; cdr3_aa: CASSPGAFGEQYF
j_call: TRBJ2-6; d_call: NA; v_call: TRBV11-2; clone_size: NA; cdr3_nt: TGTGCCAGCAGCCCCGGGTCATCTGGGGCCAACGTCCTGACTTTC; cdr3_aa: CASSPGSSGANVLTF
j_call: TRBJ2-3; d_call: NA; v_call: TRBV10-3; clone_size: NA; cdr3_nt: TGTGCCATCAAAGGAGGGGTTCAGCCAGATACGCAGTATTTT; cdr3_aa: CAIKGGVQPDTQYF
j_call: TRBJ1-3; d_call: TRBD1; v_call: TRBV28; clone_size: once; cdr3_nt: TGTGCCAGCAGCACCCGACAGGGGGCTGGAAACACCATATATTTT; cdr3_aa: CASSTRQGAGNTIYF
j_call: TRBJ2-3; d_call: TRBD2; v_call: TRBV7-2; clone_size: NA; cdr3_nt: TGTGCCAGCAGGTGGACTAGCGGGTTTGAAGATACGCAGTATTTT; cdr3_aa: CASRWTSGFEDTQYF
j_call: TRBJ2-7; d_call: NA; v_call: TRBV5-1; clone_size: NA; cdr3_nt: TGCGCCAGCAGTTCAAACTACGAGCAGTACTTC; cdr3_aa: CASSSNYEQYF